The 5 T cell receptor beta chains in this list originate from one sample, sequenced in a study of cytomegalovirus exposure and HLA in healthy donors. Clones were read by immunoSEQ multiplex PCR, and TCRdb kept only the in-frame ones, dropping some. This table holds about 150,000 clones, just under 90% found once. The material sequenced was PBMCs. All receptors come from a woman aged 25-40 years in good health and CMV-seropositive.

The J gene is TRBJ1-5, the V gene TRBV15; a possible D gene is TRBD1 (5 bases). From germline, CDR1 is LNHNV and CDR2 YYDKDF (reference sequence). Deletions cut 3 bases from V and 4 bases from J, with 10 bases between. The CDR3 is 14 residues long. The CDR3 nucleotides are TGTGCCACCAGCAGGCGGGGCGGGAATCAGCCCCAGCATTTT. This translates into CATSRRGGNQPQHF.

In this sample, this clone turned up a few times. The CDR3 region has the DNA TGTGCCAGCTCACCATATAGCGGGAATTACAATGAGCAGTTCTTC. Amino acid sequence: CASSPYSGNYNEQFF. The J gene is TRBJ2-1, the V gene TRBV18, with TRBD2 matching 8 bases. Germline V gives CDR1 KGHSH, CDR2 LQKENI. V shed 2 bases and J 4 bases; nucleotides not matched to a gene: 4. CDR3 length: 15 amino acids.

The count of this clone is one. This chain links TRBV5-6 with TRBJ2-5; a possible D gene is TRBD2 (6 bases). The V gene's germline CDR1 is SGHDT and CDR2 YYEEEE. This CDR3 is built from 16 residues. Deletions cut 0 bases from V and 1 base from J, with 13 bases between. The CDR3 DNA reads TGTGCCAGCAGCTTGGTGGGTAGCGGAAGCCAAGAGACCCAGTACTTC. The encoded protein is CASSLVGSGSQETQYF.

This chain uses TRBV19 with TRBJ2-2, with 9 positions matching TRBD2. There are 15 residues in the CDR3. J gave up 1 base and V 5 bases, and 2 bases lay outside the gene matches. Germline V gene lookup returns CDR1 LNHDA and CDR2 SQIVND (reference sequence). In DNA form, the CDR3 reads TGTGCCAGTAGTTTTAGCGGGAGGAACACCGGGGAGCTGTTTTTT. Translation gives CASSFSGRNTGELFF.

The chain couples TRBV6-1 to TRBJ2-7, with 7 bases lining up with TRBD1. The CDR3 contains 13 residues. V shed 7 bases, J shed 4 bases, and the junction held 7 bases outside the gene matches. Germline CDR1 reads MNHNS; CDR2 reads SASEGT. The CDR3 is CASKETGMYEQYF. CDR3 in DNA: TGTGCCAGCAAGGAGACAGGGATGTACGAGCAGTACTTC.